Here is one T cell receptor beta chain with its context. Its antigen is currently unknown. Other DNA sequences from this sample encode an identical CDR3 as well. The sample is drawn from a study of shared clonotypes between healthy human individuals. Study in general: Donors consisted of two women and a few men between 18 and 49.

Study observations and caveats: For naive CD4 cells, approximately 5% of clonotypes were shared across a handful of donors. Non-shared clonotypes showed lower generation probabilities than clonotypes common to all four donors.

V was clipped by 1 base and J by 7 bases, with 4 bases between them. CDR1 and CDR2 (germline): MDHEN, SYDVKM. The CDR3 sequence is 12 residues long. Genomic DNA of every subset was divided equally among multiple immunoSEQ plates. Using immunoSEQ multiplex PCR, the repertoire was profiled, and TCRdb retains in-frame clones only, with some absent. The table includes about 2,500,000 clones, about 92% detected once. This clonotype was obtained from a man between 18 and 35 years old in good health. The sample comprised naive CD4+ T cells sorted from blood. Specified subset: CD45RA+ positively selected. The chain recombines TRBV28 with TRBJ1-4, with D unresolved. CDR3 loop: CASSLLGEKLFF. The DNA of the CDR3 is TGTGCCAGCAGTTTATTGGGTGAAAAACTGTTTTTT.